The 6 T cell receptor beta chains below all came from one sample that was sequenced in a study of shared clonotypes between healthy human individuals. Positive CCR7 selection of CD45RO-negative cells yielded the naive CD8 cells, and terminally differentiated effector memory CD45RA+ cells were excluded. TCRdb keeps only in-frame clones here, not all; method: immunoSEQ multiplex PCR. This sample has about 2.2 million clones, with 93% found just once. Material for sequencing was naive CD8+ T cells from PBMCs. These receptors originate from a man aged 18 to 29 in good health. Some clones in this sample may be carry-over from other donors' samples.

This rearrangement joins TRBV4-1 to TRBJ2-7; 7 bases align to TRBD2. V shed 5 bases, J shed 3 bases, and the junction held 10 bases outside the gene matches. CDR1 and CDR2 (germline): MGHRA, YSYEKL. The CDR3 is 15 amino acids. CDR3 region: CASSYLTSIRYEQYF. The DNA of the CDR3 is TGCGCCAGCAGCTACCTGACTAGCATCCGCTACGAGCAGTACTTC.

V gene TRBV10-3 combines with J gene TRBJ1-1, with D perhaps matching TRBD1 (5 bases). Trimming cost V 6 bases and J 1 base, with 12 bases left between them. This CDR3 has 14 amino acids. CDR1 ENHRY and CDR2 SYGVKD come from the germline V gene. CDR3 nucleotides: TGTGCCATCAGCCGAGGGGAAGGGAACACTGAAGCTTTCTTT. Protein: CAISRGEGNTEAFF.

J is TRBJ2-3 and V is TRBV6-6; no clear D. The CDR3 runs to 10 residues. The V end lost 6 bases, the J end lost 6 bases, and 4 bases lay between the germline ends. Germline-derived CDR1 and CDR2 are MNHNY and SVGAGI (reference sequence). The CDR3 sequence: CASRRDTQYF. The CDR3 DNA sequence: TGTGCCAGCAGGCGGGATACGCAGTATTTT.

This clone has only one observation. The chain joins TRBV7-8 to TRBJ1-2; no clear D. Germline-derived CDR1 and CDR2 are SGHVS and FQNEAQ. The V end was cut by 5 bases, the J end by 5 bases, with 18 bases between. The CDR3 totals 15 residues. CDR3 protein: CASSLESDSRYGYTF. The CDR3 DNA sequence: TGTGCCAGCAGCCTCGAGTCGGATAGCCGTTATGGCTACACCTTC.

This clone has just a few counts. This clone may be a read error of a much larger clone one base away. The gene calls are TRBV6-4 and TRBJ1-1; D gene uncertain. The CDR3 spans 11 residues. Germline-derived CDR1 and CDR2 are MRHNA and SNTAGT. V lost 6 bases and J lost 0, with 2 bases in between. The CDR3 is CASRLNTEAFF. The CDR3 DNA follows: TGTGCCAGCAGGTTGAACACTGAAGCTTTCTTT.

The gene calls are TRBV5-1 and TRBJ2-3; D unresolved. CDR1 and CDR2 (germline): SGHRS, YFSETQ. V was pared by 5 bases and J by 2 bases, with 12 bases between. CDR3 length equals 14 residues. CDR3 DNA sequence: TGCGCCAGCAGTCATCCGCGGCACACAGATACGCAGTATTTT. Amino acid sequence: CASSHPRHTDTQYF. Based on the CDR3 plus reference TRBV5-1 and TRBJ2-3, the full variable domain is KAGVTQTPRYLIKTRGQQVTLSCSPISGHRSVSWYQQTPGQGLQFLFEYFSETQRNKGNFPGRFSGRQFSNSRSEMNVSTLELGDSALYLCASSHPRHTDTQYFGPGTRLTVL.